This is a list of T cell receptor beta chains from one sample in a study of T-cell memory formation after mild COVID-19. TCRdb reprocessed the 5' RACE reads via MiXCR and lists one record per CDR3 protein. The table includes around 180,000 distinct CDR3 sequences, less than 20% detected once. The source material was PBMCs or a T cell subset sorted from them (not recorded which). The receptors shown here come from a man between 18 and 29 years old who had mild COVID-19 (a few samples of this study predate the infection). Cell type and time point are not known. Each CDR3 is given with its conserved first and last residue. The order of the fields is D gene, J gene, clone size, V gene, CDR3 protein, CDR3 DNA. A D gene is named only where the DNA matches it firmly. Size is stated for part of the rows, as once, few or many counts, or as a class when the clone is expanded.

D: -
J: TRBJ2-5
size: few
V: TRBV25-1
CDR3: CASSERRETQYF
DNA: TGTGCCAGCAGTGAACGCCGCGAGACCCAGTACTTC

D: -
J: TRBJ1-4
size: few
V: TRBV25-1
CDR3: CASKQGSWGEKLFF
DNA: TGTGCCAGCAAGCAGGGGTCATGGGGTGAAAAACTGTTTTTT

D: -
J: TRBJ1-3
size: few
V: TRBV4-3
CDR3: CASSPLGARSGNTIYF
DNA: TGCGCCAGCAGCCCCCTCGGAGCGCGCTCTGGAAACACCATATATTTT

D: -
J: TRBJ2-5
size: -
V: TRBV15
CDR3: CATSRVRRETQYF
DNA: TGTGCCACCAGCAGAGTGAGGCGGGAGACCCAGTACTTC

D: TRBD1
J: TRBJ1-1
size: -
V: TRBV29-1
CDR3: CSVRGTVNTEAFF
DNA: TGCAGCGTCCGCGGGACAGTTAACACTGAAGCTTTCTTT

D: -
J: TRBJ1-5
size: -
V: TRBV20-1
CDR3: CSARSVNQPQHF
DNA: TGCAGTGCTAGATCCGTCAATCAGCCCCAGCATTTT

D: -
J: TRBJ2-3
size: few
V: TRBV7-2
CDR3: CASSLAGLTSTDTQYF
DNA: TGTGCCAGCAGCTTGGCAGGGTTAACTAGCACAGATACGCAGTATTTT

D: TRBD1
J: TRBJ2-5
size: -
V: TRBV28
CDR3: CASGGQGGSETQYF
DNA: TGTGCCAGCGGTGGACAGGGTGGGTCGGAGACCCAGTACTTC

D: TRBD1
J: TRBJ1-6
size: -
V: TRBV12-3/TRBV12-4
CDR3: CASSFGRGTSPLHF
DNA: TGTGCCAGCAGTTTTGGCAGGGGGACGTCACCCCTCCACTTT

D: -
J: TRBJ2-5
size: few
V: TRBV4-2
CDR3: CASSQGQEEETQYF
DNA: TGTGCCAGCAGCCAAGGGCAGGAAGAAGAGACCCAGTACTTC

D: -
J: TRBJ2-1
size: -
V: TRBV18
CDR3: CASSPTRGREQFF
DNA: TGTGCCAGCTCACCAACTAGGGGTCGGGAGCAGTTCTTC

D: TRBD1
J: TRBJ1-5
size: -
V: TRBV12-3/TRBV12-4
CDR3: CASRQGTQGQPQHF
DNA: TGTGCCAGCAGACAGGGGACCCAGGGTCAGCCCCAGCATTTT

D: -
J: TRBJ1-2
size: few
V: TRBV29-1
CDR3: CSVEGTAGITYGYTF
DNA: TGCAGCGTTGAAGGGACAGCCGGGATAACCTATGGCTACACCTTC

D: -
J: TRBJ1-4
size: few
V: TRBV4-3
CDR3: CASSLTRTHEKLFF
DNA: TGCGCCAGCAGCCTAACCCGGACTCATGAAAAACTGTTTTTT

D: -
J: TRBJ1-1
size: few
V: TRBV2
CDR3: CAGSSGEDTEAFF
DNA: TGTGCCGGATCCTCCGGGGAAGACACTGAAGCTTTCTTT

D: -
J: TRBJ1-2
size: -
V: TRBV28
CDR3: CASRHPVYGYTF
DNA: TGTGCCAGTCGACATCCAGTTTATGGCTACACCTTC

D: TRBD2
J: TRBJ2-1
size: few
V: TRBV7-9
CDR3: CASSYLAGGPNEQFF
DNA: TGTGCCAGCAGCTACCTAGCGGGGGGTCCTAATGAGCAGTTCTTC

D: -
J: TRBJ2-5
size: few
V: TRBV20-1
CDR3: CSALRGQETQYF
DNA: TGCAGTGCTTTACGGGGGCAAGAGACCCAGTACTTC

D: -
J: TRBJ2-5
size: few
V: TRBV20-1
CDR3: CSARDHTSLGETQYF
DNA: TGCAGTGCTAGAGATCACACTAGTTTGGGAGAGACCCAGTACTTC

D: -
J: TRBJ1-6
size: once
V: TRBV10-3
CDR3: CGISKGPPGDLHF
DNA: TGTGGCATCAGTAAGGGCCCCCCAGGGGACCTCCACTTT

D: -
J: TRBJ2-3
size: few
V: TRBV7-9
CDR3: CASSLASGGQISTDTQYF
DNA: TGTGCCAGCAGCTTAGCCAGCGGGGGACAGATTAGCACAGATACGCAGTATTTT

D: -
J: TRBJ1-1
size: -
V: TRBV5-1
CDR3: CASSAGHVNTEAFF
DNA: TGCGCCAGCAGCGCGGGACACGTTAACACTGAAGCTTTCTTT

D: -
J: TRBJ1-3
size: -
V: TRBV9
CDR3: CASSVEWRSGNTIYF
DNA: TGTGCCAGCAGCGTAGAATGGCGCTCTGGAAACACCATATATTTT

D: -
J: TRBJ2-3
size: -
V: TRBV29-1
CDR3: CSVADGRDTQYF
DNA: TGCAGCGTTGCCGACGGCAGGGATACGCAGTATTTT

D: -
J: TRBJ1-1
size: -
V: TRBV7-2
CDR3: CASSLVEGTEAFF
DNA: TGTGCCAGCAGCTTAGTTGAGGGCACTGAAGCTTTCTTT

D: TRBD1
J: TRBJ2-1
size: few
V: TRBV24-1
CDR3: CATSDSGQGTYNEQFF
DNA: TGTGCCACCAGTGACTCTGGACAGGGGACCTACAATGAGCAGTTCTTC

D: -
J: TRBJ1-4
size: -
V: TRBV7-2
CDR3: CASSLETGDEKLFF
DNA: TGTGCCAGCAGCTTAGAGACGGGCGATGAAAAACTGTTTTTT

D: -
J: TRBJ2-4
size: -
V: TRBV10-2
CDR3: CASSIAKNIQYF
DNA: TGCGCCAGTTCAATAGCCAAAAACATTCAGTACTTC

D: -
J: TRBJ1-2
size: once
V: TRBV19
CDR3: CASSPGQFVNYGYTF
DNA: TGTGCCAGTAGTCCAGGACAGTTTGTCAACTATGGCTACACCTTC